Below, 29 T cell receptor beta chains from the same sample are listed, as sequenced in a study of T cells in Graves' hyperthyroidism and ophthalmopathy. Researchers amplified the TCR beta CDR3 regions from RNA transcripts. The HTBI primer set served for first-round RT-PCR of the TCR CDR3. In TCRdb, the multiplex PCR reads were re-called with MiXCR into one record per CDR3 protein. The sample consists of 640,000 or so distinct CDR3 sequences, approximately 14% of them appearing once. The specimen was blood. The receptors come from a woman in her 40s with Graves' ophthalmopathy.

This clonotype has a count of ten or more. This chain uses TRBV30 with TRBJ2-7; 11 bases match TRBD2. CDR1 GTSNPN and CDR2 SVGIG come from the germline V gene (reference sequence). V shed 2 bases and J 4 bases; nucleotides not matched to a gene: 7. The length of the CDR3 is 15 residues. The CDR3 sequence: CAWSPLAGVSYEQYF. The DNA for the CDR3 is TGTGCCTGGAGTCCACTAGCGGGAGTCAGTTACGAGCAGTACTTC.

The J gene is TRBJ2-7, the V gene TRBV14; a possible D gene is TRBD1 (5 bases). Germline CDR1 is SGHDN and CDR2 is FVKESK. The CDR3 spans 15 residues. V was cut by 0 bases and J by 3 bases, with 12 bases left in between. CDR3 coding DNA: TGTGCCAGCAGCCAAGACCTAGGGGCAGGCTACGAGCAGTACTTC. Translated, it gives CASSQDLGAGYEQYF.

This clonotype was observed many times. The chain links TRBV28 to TRBJ2-7, with D unclear. Trimming took off 3 bases at V and 1 base at J, with 13 bases between the two ends. Germline loops: CDR1 MDHEN, CDR2 SYDVKM. This CDR3 has 15 amino acids. DNA for the CDR3: TGTGCCAGCAGTTTCGGCCCCCACAGTTCCTACGAGCAGTACTTC. Translation: CASSFGPHSSYEQYF.

This clonotype was detected only a few times. This chain links TRBV19 with TRBJ1-5; a possible D gene is TRBD1 (5 bases). Per the germline V gene, CDR1 is LNHDA and CDR2 is SQIVND (reference sequence). V was shortened by 4 bases and J by 1 base, with 11 bases between the two germline ends. The CDR3 length is 15 residues. The CDR3 here is CASSNRGLSNQPQHF. CDR3 bases: TGTGCCAGTAGTAACCGGGGCTTAAGCAATCAGCCCCAGCATTTT.

This clonotype has ten or more counts. The chain couples TRBV20-1 to TRBJ2-7; 8 nucleotides match TRBD2. Germline V lookup: CDR1 DFQATT, CDR2 SNEGSKA (reference sequence). This CDR3 contains 15 residues. The ends lost 1 base at V and 4 bases at J; junction bases unmatched: 9. In DNA, the CDR3 is TGCAGTGCTAGAGCCCTGGGGCGGGAGGCTTACGAGCAGTACTTC. This codes for CSARALGREAYEQYF.

This clonotype has a handful of counts. The rearrangement links TRBV6-5 to TRBJ2-5; D not resolved. The CDR3 length is 14 residues. Germline CDR1 is MNHEY and CDR2 is SVGAGI. V was trimmed by 6 bases and J by 5 bases, leaving 16 bases between them. The DNA of the CDR3 is TGTGCCAGCAGGTTACATAATTCTGAGGAGACCCAGTACTTC. Its translation: CASRLHNSEETQYF.

In this sample, this clonotype turned up many times. A read error may produce the germline difference seen at one junction end. The rearrangement joins TRBV19 to TRBJ2-7, with 9 bases fitting TRBD2. Germline V gene data show CDR1 as LNHDA and CDR2 as SQIVND (reference sequence). The CDR3 is 14 amino acids. The CDR3 DNA sequence: TGTGCCAGTAGTTCTAGCGGGACCACCTACGAGCAGCACTTC. This codes for CASSSSGTTYEQHF.

This chain uses TRBV27 with TRBJ2-5; D tentatively reads TRBD1 or TRBD2 (6 bases each). CDR1 and CDR2 (germline): MNHEY, SMNVEV (reference sequence). The CDR3 is 17 residues long. Trimming shortened V by 2 bases and J by 1 base, and 17 bases separated the two germline ends. DNA of the CDR3: TGTGCCAGCAGTTTAGGGTGGGGGGCCGGGATCCAAGAGACCCAGTACTTC. This sequence encodes CASSLGWGAGIQETQYF.

CDR3 amino acids: CASALGFEQYF. The CDR3 DNA sequence: TGTGCCAGCGCTCTAGGCTTCGAGCAGTACTTC. The gene calls are TRBV6-2 or TRBV6-3 and TRBJ2-7, with no clear D. Germline CDR1 is MNHEY and CDR2 is SVGEGT. CDR3 length: 11 residues. V was pared by 8 bases and J by 6 bases, with 11 bases between.

This clonotype came up a few times. This chain uses TRBV7-2 with TRBJ1-1; no clear D. Trimming cost V 6 bases and J 4 bases, with 9 bases left between them. This CDR3 has 12 residues. Germline V gene data show CDR1 as SGHTA and CDR2 as FQGNSA. DNA for the CDR3: TGTGCCAGCAGATTATGGAGCACTGAAGCTTTCTTT. Translation: CASRLWSTEAFF.

This clonotype was recorded at least ten times. The J gene is TRBJ1-2, the V gene TRBV7-3; TRBD1 aligns across 11 bases. Germline CDR1 is SGHTA and CDR2 is FQGTGA. This CDR3 region has 13 residues. Trimming took 3 bases from V and 8 from J; bases not matched to a gene: 2. The CDR3 DNA follows: TGTGCCAGCAGCTTGGGACAGGGGGAAGGCTACACCTTC. This gives the protein CASSLGQGEGYTF. Based on the CDR3 plus reference TRBV7-3 and TRBJ1-2, the full variable domain is GAGVSQTPSNKVTEKGKYVELRCDPISGHTALYWYRQSLGQGPEFLIYFQGTGAADDSGLPNDRFFAVRPEGSVSTLKIQRTERGDSAVYLCASSLGQGEGYTFGSGTRLTVV.

The rearrangement uses TRBV5-1 and TRBJ2-2, with D possibly matching TRBD2 (6 bases). Deletions cut 6 bases from V and 1 base from J, with 10 bases between. The CDR3 is 14 amino acids. Germline CDR1 SGHRS, CDR2 YFSETQ. For the CDR3, the DNA is TGCGCCAGCAAGACTAGACAGAACACCGGGGAGCTGTTTTTT. Translated: CASKTRQNTGELFF.

The chain couples TRBV5-1 to TRBJ2-7; no reliable D call. The V gene lost 4 bases and the J gene lost 3 bases, with 11 bases spanning the gap. The CDR3 totals 13 residues. CDR1 SGHRS and CDR2 YFSETQ come from the germline V gene. The CDR3 here is CASSHGLGYEQYF. The CDR3 bases are TGCGCCAGCAGCCATGGGCTCGGCTACGAGCAGTACTTC. Together with reference TRBV5-1 and TRBJ2-7, the CDR3 gives the full variable domain: KAGVTQTPRYLIKTRGQQVTLSCSPISGHRSVSWYQQTPGQGLQFLFEYFSETQRNKGNFPGRFSGRQFSNSRSEMNVSTLELGDSALYLCASSHGLGYEQYFGPGTRLTVT.

Ten or more counts support this clonotype. This chain links TRBV2 with TRBJ2-7; 15 bases align to TRBD2. Germline loops: CDR1 SNHLY, CDR2 FYNNEI. The CDR3 consists of 17 residues. With V trimmed by 4 bases and J by 3 bases, 7 bases remained unmatched. The CDR3 is CASSGEGLAGGFYEQYF. CDR3 nucleotides: TGTGCCAGCAGTGGCGAGGGACTAGCGGGAGGATTCTACGAGCAGTACTTC.

Many counts were recorded for this clonotype. The gene calls are TRBV2 and TRBJ1-1; D perhaps matches TRBD1 (5 bases). Per the germline V gene, CDR1 is SNHLY and CDR2 is FYNNEI. The length of the CDR3 is 13 residues. V was cut by 3 bases and J by 3 bases, with 8 bases left in between. CDR3: CASSDRVDTEAFF. The DNA for the CDR3 is TGTGCCAGCAGTGACAGGGTCGACACTGAAGCTTTCTTT. The full variable domain, rest sourced from reference TRBV2 and TRBJ1-1, is EPEVTQTPSHQVTQMGQEVILRCVPISNHLYFYWYRQILGQKVEFLVSFYNNEISEKSEIFDDQFSVERPDGSNFTLKIRSTKLEDSAMYFCASSDRVDTEAFFGQGTRLTVV.

This clonotype occurred many times. The genes are TRBV29-1 and TRBJ1-1, with 12 bases fitting TRBD1. The length of the CDR3 is 13 residues. In germline, CDR1 is SQVTM, CDR2 ANQGSEA. J lost 9 bases, V lost 7 bases, and 9 bases had no gene match. CDR3 nucleotide sequence: TGCAGCGATACTCCGGGACAGGGGGCCCAAGCTTTCTTT. Translated: CSDTPGQGAQAFF. Together with reference TRBV29-1 and TRBJ1-1, the CDR3 gives the full variable domain: SAVISQKPSRDICQRGTSLTIQCQVDSQVTMMFWYRQQPGQSLTLIATANQGSEATYESGFVIDKFPISRPNLTFSTLTVSNMSPEDSSIYLCSDTPGQGAQAFFGQGTRLTVV.

This clonotype has a count of ten or more. The V and J genes are TRBV12-3 or TRBV12-4 and TRBJ2-7; 13 bases map to TRBD2. The CDR3 sequence is 16 residues long. V was clipped by 0 bases and J by 3 bases; unmatched bases: 2. The CDR3 DNA reads as TGTGCCAGCAGTTTAGCGCGGACTAGCGGGAGCTACGAGCAGTACTTC. This translates into CASSLARTSGSYEQYF.

This clonotype was counted ten times or more. The chain couples TRBV6-2 or TRBV6-3 to TRBJ2-7; D perhaps matches TRBD2 (5 bases). CDR1 MNHEY and CDR2 SVGEGT come from the germline V gene. This CDR3 comprises 16 residues. V was clipped by 7 bases and J by 0 bases, with 19 bases between them. This CDR3 is CASTDRLGMSSYEQYF. CDR3 coding DNA: TGTGCCAGCACGGATCGTCTCGGGATGAGCTCCTACGAGCAGTACTTC.

This clonotype was seen at least ten times. The V and J genes are TRBV28 and TRBJ1-1; D perhaps matches TRBD1 (5 bases). Germline assignment: CDR1 MDHEN and CDR2 SYDVKM. The CDR3 runs to 12 residues. V shed 6 bases and J shed 7 bases, with 12 bases lying between them. The CDR3 region has the DNA TGTGCCAGCAGATTGGACACCGATGAAGCTTTCTTT. Its translation is CASRLDTDEAFF.

This clonotype has a count of ten or more. The V gene is TRBV19, the J gene TRBJ2-5, with unresolved D. The CDR3 contains 13 residues. V dropped 3 bases and J dropped 0 bases, with 5 bases sitting between them. The V gene's germline CDR1 is LNHDA and CDR2 SQIVND (reference sequence). CDR3 nucleotide sequence: TGTGCCAGTAGTATGGTCTACCAAGAGACCCAGTACTTC. Protein: CASSMVYQETQYF. Together with reference TRBV19 and TRBJ2-5, the CDR3 gives the full variable domain: DGGITQSPKYLFRKEGQNVTLSCEQNLNHDAMYWYRQDPGQGLRLIYYSQIVNDFQKGDIAEGYSVSREKKESFPLTVTSAQKNPTAFYLCASSMVYQETQYFGPGTRLLVL.

This clonotype was counted many times. The chain uses TRBV5-1 and TRBJ2-7, with D tentatively TRBD1 (5 bases). The V gene lost 1 base and the J gene lost 5 bases, with 13 bases spanning the gap. This CDR3 region has 14 residues. CDR1 and CDR2 (germline): SGHRS, YFSETQ. The CDR3 spells CASSLPAGLNEQYF. CDR3 nucleotide sequence: TGCGCCAGCAGCTTGCCCGCAGGGCTCAACGAGCAGTACTTC.

This clonotype was counted ten times or more. The V call is TRBV5-4, the J call TRBJ2-2; D unclear. Germline V gives CDR1 SGHNT, CDR2 YYREEE (reference sequence). Trimming shortened V by 7 bases and J by 0 bases, and 13 bases separated the two germline ends. This CDR3 region has 15 residues. CDR3 DNA: TGTGCCAGCTCTAGGATGGTGACGAACACCGGGGAGCTGTTTTTT. This translates into CASSRMVTNTGELFF.

This clonotype was observed a few times. The chain joins TRBV19 to TRBJ2-6; no firm D call. Germline CDR1 and CDR2: LNHDA and SQIVND (reference sequence). Trimming stripped 5 bases from V and 2 bases from J, with 7 bases between. This CDR3 contains 14 residues. CDR3 sequence reads: CASSHQAGANVLTF. The CDR3 bases are TGTGCCAGTAGTCACCAGGCTGGGGCCAACGTCCTGACTTTC.

This clonotype was detected only a few times. No conserved phenylalanine or tryptophan ends this CDR3, so it is likely a read error. This sequence joins TRBV3-1 and TRBJ1-1, with D perhaps matching TRBD1 (6 bases). Per the germline V gene, CDR1 is LGHDT and CDR2 is YNNKEL (reference sequence). This CDR3 is built from 12 residues. Trimming stripped 4 bases from V and 5 bases from J, with 8 bases between. CDR3 nucleotide sequence: TGTGCCAGCAGCCTACAGGGAACTGAAGCTTTCCTT. It encodes CASSLQGTEAFL.

Comments on this clonotype: An end of the junction does not agree with germline; a read error may underlie this. The chain links TRBV6-2 or TRBV6-3 to TRBJ2-2, with no clear D. Germline V gives CDR1 MNHEY, CDR2 SVGEGT. The CDR3 loop spans 13 amino acids. The CDR3 loop is CATSSFDTGELFF. CDR3 DNA: TGTGCCACCAGTTCATTCGATACCGGGGAGCTGTTTTTT.

This clonotype was counted a few times. V is TRBV6-1 and J is TRBJ1-1; D is unclear. Trimming removed 4 bases from V and 3 bases from J, with 18 bases in between. The CDR3 has 16 amino acids. Germline V gives CDR1 MNHNS, CDR2 SASEGT. DNA for the CDR3: TGTGCCAGCAGTGTGCGGTTTGACCCGGCGGACACTGAAGCTTTCTTT. Amino acid sequence: CASSVRFDPADTEAFF.

This clonotype was seen only a few times. V is TRBV28 and J is TRBJ2-7; tentative D call: TRBD1 (5 bases). CDR3 length equals 13 residues. Trimming left V 5 bases short and J 5 bases short, with 13 bases between. Germline values: CDR1 MDHEN, CDR2 SYDVKM. CDR3 nucleotide sequence: TGTGCCAGCAGTCCAAGGGGCCCCCACGAGCAGTACTTC. This codes for CASSPRGPHEQYF.

This clonotype was detected many times. The chain uses TRBV19 and TRBJ1-2, with D unclear. Trimming removed 5 bases at V and 2 bases at J, with 15 bases between. This CDR3 is built from 15 residues. CDR1 is LNHDA and CDR2 is SQIVND in the germline V gene (reference sequence). DNA for the CDR3: TGTGCCAGTAGTTCACAAATCCGCCAGAACTATGGCTACACCTTC. Translation: CASSSQIRQNYGYTF.

In this sample, this clonotype turned up many times. The J gene is TRBJ2-5, the V gene TRBV5-1, with TRBD2 matching over 10 bases. Per germline, CDR1 SGHRS and CDR2 YFSETQ. This CDR3 contains 14 residues. V was clipped by 7 bases and J by 2 bases; unmatched bases: 5. Here the CDR3 reads CASGRAGGQETQYF. CDR3 coding DNA: TGCGCCAGCGGTCGAGCGGGAGGGCAAGAGACCCAGTACTTC.